This T cell receptor (beta chain) was found in a study of neoadjuvant nivolumab and ipilimumab in lung cancer. Study-level information: The combination arm added day-1 ipilimumab 1 mg/kg to nivolumab 3 mg/kg on days 1, 15, 29.

Study outcomes and limitations: Only two of four nivolumab-treated tumors gained richness and clonality by surgery. Higher pretherapy blood TCR richness went with higher resected-tumor richness.

This CDR3 is 13 amino acids long. V was shortened by 3 bases and J by 0 bases, with 6 bases between the two germline ends. Germline V CDR1 and CDR2: MNHNS, SASEGT. Sequenced by immunoSEQ multiplex PCR; TCRdb stores in-frame clones only, minus some. The sample carries about 10,000 clones, around 80% recorded once. On this clone itself: The antigen is not known.

The clonotype originates from an adult with non-small cell lung cancer. The source was peripheral blood, collected before neoadjuvant nivolumab, alone or with ipilimumab. The V gene is TRBV6-1, the J gene TRBJ2-7; D may be TRBD1 (5 bases). CDR3 sequence: CASSDDSSYEQYF. In DNA form, the CDR3 reads TGTGCCAGCAGTGACGACAGCTCCTACGAGCAGTACTTC.